This T cell receptor beta chain is from a study of CD8 T cells in Susac syndrome. General study results and limits: As acknowledged by the study, its TCR sequencing and HLA analysis included a relatively small number of individuals.

As controls, healthy donors matched for age and sex were used. CD8+ and CD4+ T cells were negatively isolated; TEMRA cells were FACS-enriched. The count of this clonotype is one. Antigen unknown. An input of 0.5 to 1 ug of RNA was subjected to reverse transcription using random hexamers. TCRdb called the immunoSEQ multiplex PCR reads again in MiXCR, with one record for every CDR3 protein. The table shows approximately 70,000 distinct CDR3 sequences, with just under 95% occurring only once. The germline V gene has CDR1 SQVTM and CDR2 ANQGSEA. The length of the CDR3 is 12 residues. The V gene end was trimmed by 7 bases and the J gene end by 8 bases; junction bases not matched to a gene: 7.

The sample taken for sequencing was CD8+ T cells from PBMCs. The clonotype originates from a human donor in good health. V is TRBV29-1 and J is TRBJ2-1, with 8 bases lining up with TRBD1. CDR3 DNA: TGCAGCGCAGACGACAGGGGAGATGAGCAGTTCTTC. Residues: CSADDRGDEQFF.